The source of this T cell receptor (beta chain) is a study of blood T cell repertoires in COVID-19. Data came from immunoSEQ multiplex PCR; TCRdb stores just in-frame clones and leaves some out. The sample has about 93,000 clones; about nine tenths are singletons. CDR3 size: 14 residues. CDR1 is SGHRS, CDR2 YFSETQ, per germline. Trimming removed 0 bases from V and 5 bases from J; junction bases left unmatched: 3. This clonotype originated in a man in his 60s with COVID-19, enrolled during active disease. The V and J genes are TRBV5-1 and TRBJ2-3, with 7 bases fitting TRBD1. Sequenced input: peripheral blood. The CDR3 here is CASSLGQGRDTQYF. The CDR3 region has the DNA TGCGCCAGCAGCTTGGGACAGGGAAGAGATACGCAGTATTTT.